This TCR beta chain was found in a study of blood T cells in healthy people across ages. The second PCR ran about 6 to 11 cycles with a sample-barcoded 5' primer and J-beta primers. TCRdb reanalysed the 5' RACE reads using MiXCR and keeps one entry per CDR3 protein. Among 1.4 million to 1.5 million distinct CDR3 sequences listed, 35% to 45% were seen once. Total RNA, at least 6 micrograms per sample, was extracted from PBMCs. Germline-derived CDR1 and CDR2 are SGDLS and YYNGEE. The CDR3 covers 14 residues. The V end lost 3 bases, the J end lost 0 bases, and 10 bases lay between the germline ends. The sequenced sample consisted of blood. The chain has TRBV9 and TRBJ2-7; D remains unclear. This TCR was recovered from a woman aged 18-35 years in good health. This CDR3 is CASSDRYSSYEQYF. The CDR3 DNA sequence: TGTGCCAGCAGCGATCGATATTCCTCCTACGAGCAGTACTTC. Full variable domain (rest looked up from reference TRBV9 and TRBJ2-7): DSGVTQTPKHLITATGQRVTLRCSPRSGDLSVYWYQQSLDQGLQFLIQYYNGEERAKGNILERFSAQQFPDLHSELNLSSLELGDSALYFCASSDRYSSYEQYFGPGTRLTVT.